This passage covers 25 T cell receptor beta chains from one sample sequenced in a study of post-analysis software for immune sequencing data. Each TCR beta cDNA library carried unique molecular identifiers. From the PCR reads, TCRdb called clonotypes with MiXCR, one entry per CDR3 protein. The table includes hundreds of thousands of distinct CDR3 sequences, roughly 36% detected once. Antigens for these TCRs are unknown. Study-level results: The study found TRBV5-6, TRBV5-1 and TRBV20-1 among five TRBV segments more frequent in patients than controls.

Sequenced: blood. All receptors come from a girl aged 5-17 years with multiple sclerosis.

About this clonotype itself: A read error may explain this, as a much larger clone is one base away. J is TRBJ1-6 and V is TRBV6-2 or TRBV6-3; D unresolved. The CDR3 spans 17 residues. The germline V gene encodes CDR1 MNHEY and CDR2 SVGEGT. The DNA of the CDR3 is TGTGTCAGCAGTTACGAACCGGGGATGAGAGGTTTCTCACCCCTCCACTTT. This sequence encodes CVSSYEPGMRGFSPLHF.

This chain joins TRBV7-9 and TRBJ2-4, with TRBD2 matching over 13 bases. The DNA end favors TRBJ2-5, so the J call may be wrong. The CDR3 loop spans 16 amino acids. The V gene's germline CDR1 is SEHNR and CDR2 FQNEAQ (reference sequence). The CDR3 spells CASSSPGLAGIETQYF. The CDR3 DNA follows: TGTGCCAGCAGCTCTCCGGGACTAGCGGGGATTGAGACCCAGTACTTC.

Only a few counts were recorded for this clonotype. J is TRBJ2-7 and V is TRBV7-9, with 8 positions matching TRBD1. CDR3 length equals 14 residues. With 4 bases clipped from V and 5 bases from J, the junction kept 7 bases outside the gene matches. Germline V lookup: CDR1 SEHNR, CDR2 FQNEAQ (reference sequence). Here the CDR3 DNA reads TGTGCCAGCAGCTCGGACAGGGACCTCGACGAGCAGTACTTC. This translates into CASSSDRDLDEQYF.

This clonotype has just a few counts. The genes are TRBV29-1 and TRBJ2-4; 7 bases align to TRBD1. After removal of 8 bases from V and 6 bases from J, the junction contained 10 bases not matched to a gene. Per the germline V gene, CDR1 is SQVTM and CDR2 is ANQGSEA. CDR3 size: 13 residues. CDR3 loop: CSLFDRARNIQYF. The CDR3 DNA follows: TGCAGCCTCTTTGACAGGGCCCGAAACATTCAGTACTTC.

This clonotype was seen a few times. This chain links TRBV6-5 with TRBJ2-5; tentative D call: TRBD2 (6 bases). Per germline, CDR1 MNHEY and CDR2 SVGAGI. The germline V and J ends were trimmed by 0 bases and 3 bases, with 8 bases remaining between them. The CDR3 is 14 residues long. CDR3 sequence reads: CASSYSAGKETQYF. For the CDR3, the DNA is TGTGCCAGCAGTTACTCGGCGGGGAAAGAGACCCAGTACTTC.

The CDR3 DNA reads as TGTGCCAGCAGCAGGGTGCTCAATCAGCCCCAGCATTTT. Encoded protein: CASSRVLNQPQHF. The rearrangement uses TRBV6-5 and TRBJ1-5, with D tentatively TRBD1 (5 bases). The CDR3 loop spans 13 amino acids. The V gene lost 6 bases and the J gene lost 3 bases, with 9 bases spanning the gap. From germline, CDR1 is MNHEY and CDR2 SVGAGI.

This clonotype was seen only a few times. The chain carries TRBV12-3 or TRBV12-4 and TRBJ1-1; D remains ambiguous. The V gene lost 3 bases and the J gene lost 7 bases, with 12 bases spanning the gap. CDR3 size: 13 residues. The CDR3 coding sequence is TGTGCCAGCAGTTTCGACCGGCTAGATGAAGCTTTCTTT. This translates into CASSFDRLDEAFF.

Only one count was recorded for this clonotype. The junction departs from the called germline gene at one end, perhaps through a read error. This rearrangement joins TRBV24-1 to TRBJ2-1; D gene ambiguous. The CDR3 runs 11 residues. CDR1 and CDR2 (germline): KGHDR, SFDVKD. CDR3 DNA sequence: TGTGCCACCAGAGGTTACAATGAGCGGTTCTTC. It translates to CATRGYNERFF.

The chain combines TRBV7-3 with TRBJ2-1, with a weak D call TRBD2 (7 bases). From germline, CDR1 is SGHTA and CDR2 FQGTGA. The V end was cut by 1 base, the J end by 4 bases, with 17 bases between. The length of the CDR3 is 17 residues. The DNA of the CDR3 is TGTGCCAGCAGCTTAATGCCGGGGGGAAGGGGGTACAATGAGCAGTTCTTC. Translating gives CASSLMPGGRGYNEQFF.

In its sample, this clonotype was seen a few times. V and J are TRBV7-9 and TRBJ2-3; 7 bases align to TRBD1. V lost 1 base, J lost 5 bases, and 9 bases stayed unmatched. This CDR3 contains 16 residues. Germline values: CDR1 SEHNR, CDR2 FQNEAQ (reference sequence). The DNA of the CDR3 is TGTGCCAGCAGCTTAGTTGGCAGGGGGACCCAAGATACGCAGTATTTT. This translates into CASSLVGRGTQDTQYF. The whole variable domain, remainder taken from reference TRBV7-9 and TRBJ2-3, is DTGVSQNPRHKITKRGQNVTFRCDPISEHNRLYWYRQTLGQGPEFLTYFQNEAQLEKSRLLSDRFSAERPKGSFSTLEIQRTEQGDSAMYLCASSLVGRGTQDTQYFGPGTRLTVL.

This clonotype was detected only a few times. The chain combines TRBV29-1 with TRBJ1-1; 8 nucleotides align to TRBD1. Trimming removed 6 bases from V and 5 bases from J; junction bases left unmatched: 2. CDR1 and CDR2 from the germline V gene are SQVTM and ANQGSEA. The CDR3 contains 11 residues. The CDR3, as DNA: TGCAGCGTCAGGGGGCGGACTGAAGCTTTCTTT. Its translation is CSVRGRTEAFF.

This clonotype came up a few times. The rearrangement uses TRBV27 and TRBJ1-2; no reliable D call. This CDR3 has 13 residues. Germline V gives CDR1 MNHEY, CDR2 SMNVEV (reference sequence). Deletions cut 5 bases from V and 2 bases from J, with 9 bases between. Here the CDR3 reads CASSHGRNYGYTF. The CDR3 nucleotides are TGTGCCAGCAGTCACGGTCGGAACTATGGCTACACCTTC.

The V call is TRBV2, the J call TRBJ2-5, with 7 bases aligning to TRBD1. The DNA end is more similar to TRBJ2-7, so the J call may be wrong. Germline V gene sequence: CDR1 SNHLY, CDR2 FYNNEI. The CDR3 extends over 14 amino acids. The CDR3 DNA follows: TGTGCCAGCAGTGAAAACAGGGGCCCCTACGAGCAGTACTTC. It is translated as CASSENRGPYEQYF.

This chain joins TRBV9 and TRBJ2-2; 7 nucleotides match TRBD2. This CDR3 is built from 15 residues. With V trimmed by 3 bases and J by 4 bases, 6 bases remained unmatched. In germline, CDR1 is SGDLS, CDR2 YYNGEE. The CDR3 here is CASSETSVGTGELFF. In DNA, the CDR3 is TGTGCCAGCAGCGAAACTAGCGTCGGCACCGGGGAGCTGTTTTTT.

This clonotype was counted only a few times. This chain links TRBV5-1 with TRBJ2-7, with D possibly matching TRBD1 (7 bases). This CDR3 has 13 residues. CDR1 and CDR2 from the germline V gene are SGHRS and YFSETQ. Between the trimmed V and J ends, which lost 4 bases and 4 bases, there was a span of 12 bases. The CDR3 coding sequence is TGCGCCAGCAGCGGGGGGACAGCGTACGAGCAGTACTTC. Its protein product is CASSGGTAYEQYF.

The chain couples TRBV7-2 to TRBJ2-2; 12 positions agree with TRBD2. This CDR3 has 17 amino acids. V was pared by 2 bases and J by 7 bases, with 8 bases of the junction left unmatched. Germline loops: CDR1 SGHTA, CDR2 FQGNSA. CDR3 DNA sequence: TGTGCCAGCAGCTTATTCGGACTAGCGGGGTCCGGCGGGGAGCTGTTTTTT. Amino acid sequence: CASSLFGLAGSGGELFF.

As to this clonotype: This may be a read error, as it is one base from a much larger clone. This chain joins TRBV4-2 and TRBJ2-3, with 9 nucleotides matching TRBD2. The length of the CDR3 is 14 residues. CDR1 and CDR2 from the germline V gene are LGHNA and YNFKEQ. The CDR3 protein is CAGSQGTSRDTQYF. The CDR3 DNA sequence: TGTGCCGGCAGCCAGGGGACTAGCAGGGATACGCAGTATTTT.

This clonotype was observed a few times. The J gene is TRBJ2-7, the V gene TRBV7-9; 12 bases fit TRBD1. Germline trimming cut 5 bases from V and 7 bases from J; bases unmatched to any gene: 6. This CDR3 has 14 residues. In germline, CDR1 is SEHNR, CDR2 FQNEAQ (reference sequence). This chain's CDR3 is CASSAGQGADEQYF. The CDR3 DNA reads TGTGCCAGCAGCGCGGGACAGGGGGCGGATGAGCAGTACTTC. Supplemented by reference TRBV7-9 and TRBJ2-7, the full variable domain reads DTGVSQNPRHKITKRGQNVTFRCDPISEHNRLYWYRQTLGQGPEFLTYFQNEAQLEKSRLLSDRFSAERPKGSFSTLEIQRTEQGDSAMYLCASSAGQGADEQYFGPGTRLTVT.

This clonotype appeared a few times. The chain joins TRBV3-1 to TRBJ2-3, with D possibly TRBD1 on 6 matching bases. Germline values: CDR1 LGHDT, CDR2 YNNKEL (reference sequence). CDR3 length: 13 residues. Trimming took off 6 bases at V and 4 bases at J, with 11 bases between the two ends. CDR3 sequence reads: CASRGAFADTQYF. The CDR3 DNA sequence: TGTGCCAGCAGGGGGGCATTCGCAGATACGCAGTATTTT.

CDR3 region: CASSLQRGFQPQHF. The CDR3 region has the DNA TGTGCCAGCAGTTTACAGAGAGGGTTTCAGCCCCAGCATTTT. The chain combines TRBV27 with TRBJ1-5, with D unresolved. Germline loops: CDR1 MNHEY, CDR2 SMNVEV (reference sequence). The germline V and J ends were trimmed by 2 bases and 6 bases, with 11 bases remaining between them. This CDR3 contains 14 residues.

The J gene is TRBJ1-1, the V gene TRBV7-3, with D unclear. The V and J ends lost 4 bases and 0 bases respectively, with 18 bases between them. The CDR3 is 17 amino acids. Germline V gene sequence: CDR1 SGHTA, CDR2 FQGTGA. CDR3 region: CASSYLMGRRMNTEAFF. The CDR3 nucleotides read TGTGCCAGCAGCTACTTAATGGGCCGACGGATGAACACTGAAGCTTTCTTT.

Remarks on this clonotype: The CDR3 end shows no conserved phenylalanine or tryptophan, and so a read error is likely. The chain has TRBV20-1 and TRBJ1-2; 7 nucleotides align to TRBD1. CDR3 length equals 15 residues. The germline V gene encodes CDR1 DFQATT and CDR2 SNEGSKA (reference sequence). V was clipped by 4 bases and J by 8 bases; unmatched bases: 16. This CDR3 is CSAITGTASFLGYTL. DNA of the CDR3: TGCAGTGCTATCACCGGGACAGCCTCTTTCCTGGGCTACACCCTC.

The chain uses TRBV7-2 and TRBJ1-6; weak D call: TRBD1 (6 bases). Germline V lookup: CDR1 SGHTA, CDR2 FQGNSA. CDR3 length equals 18 residues. The ends were cut back, 3 bases at V and 5 bases at J, with 20 bases in the middle. CDR3 bases: TGTGCCAGCAGCTTCCCACCGTCGGGGGGCCCTAATAATTCACCCCTCCACTTT. Its translation is CASSFPPSGGPNNSPLHF.

CDR3 region: CASSLFPPGSAQETQYF. The DNA of the CDR3 is TGTGCCAGCAGCTTATTTCCCCCTGGGTCGGCACAAGAGACCCAGTACTTC. The genes are TRBV7-2 and TRBJ2-5, with D hard to call. Trimming took off 2 bases at V and 2 bases at J, with 18 bases between the two ends. The CDR3 totals 17 residues. The germline V gene encodes CDR1 SGHTA and CDR2 FQGNSA.

The table lists this clonotype with many counts. This chain links TRBV4-1 with TRBJ1-2; tentative D call: TRBD1 (6 bases). Germline values: CDR1 MGHRA, CDR2 YSYEKL. CDR3 length equals 15 residues. V gave up 0 bases and J gave up 2 bases, with 10 bases separating them. The CDR3 DNA is TGCGCCAGCAGCCAAGACCCAGGGGCAAACTATGGCTACACCTTC. It is translated as CASSQDPGANYGYTF.